This T cell receptor (beta chain) was observed in a study of cytomegalovirus exposure and HLA in healthy donors. This CDR3 has 13 amino acids. The germline V gene encodes CDR1 SGHVS and CDR2 FQNEAQ. V shed 2 bases and J 7 bases; nucleotides not matched to a gene: 2. Researchers ran the PCR with 60 Vbeta and 13 Jbeta primers. The method was immunoSEQ multiplex PCR; TCRdb's version includes in-frame clones alone and lacks a portion of them. Here the sample spans some 110,000 clones, more than 65% being singletons. V gene TRBV7-8 combines with J gene TRBJ1-2; 9 bases align to TRBD1. This receptor was identified in a woman aged 45-65 years in good health and CMV-seropositive. Sequencing input: PBMCs. The CDR3, as DNA: TGTGCCAGCAGCTTAAGGGGACAGGGTGGCTACACCTTC. This gives the protein CASSLRGQGGYTF.